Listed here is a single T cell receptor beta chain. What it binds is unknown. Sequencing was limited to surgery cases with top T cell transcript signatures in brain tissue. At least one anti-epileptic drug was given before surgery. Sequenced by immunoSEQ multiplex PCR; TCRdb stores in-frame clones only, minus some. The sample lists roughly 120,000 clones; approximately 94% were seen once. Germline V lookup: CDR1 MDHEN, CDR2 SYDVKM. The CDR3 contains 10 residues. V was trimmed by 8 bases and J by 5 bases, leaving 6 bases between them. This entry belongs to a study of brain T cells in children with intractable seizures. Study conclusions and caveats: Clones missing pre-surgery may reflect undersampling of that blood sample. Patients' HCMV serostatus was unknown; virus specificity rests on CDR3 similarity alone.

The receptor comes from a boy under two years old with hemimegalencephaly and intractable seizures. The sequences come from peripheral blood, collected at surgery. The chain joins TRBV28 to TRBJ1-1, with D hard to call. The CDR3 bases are TGTGCCAGCCGGGGAACTGAAGCTTTCTTT. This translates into CASRGTEAFF. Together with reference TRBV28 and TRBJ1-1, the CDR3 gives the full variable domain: DVKVTQSSRYLVKRTGEKVFLECVQDMDHENMFWYRQDPGLGLRLIYFSYDVKMKEKGDIPEGYSVSREKKERFSLILESASTNQTSMYLCASRGTEAFFGQGTRLTVV.